The sequence of this T cell receptor beta chain was determined in a study of blood T cell repertoires in COVID-19. Generated by immunoSEQ multiplex PCR, the TCRdb table keeps only in-frame clones and is missing some. The repertoire has just under 95,000 clones, about 80% of them found once; the top ten carry 15% to 20%. The specimen sequenced was peripheral blood. The receptor was isolated from a human donor in a cohort sampled during active COVID-19.

CDR3 in DNA: TGCGCCAGCAGTGAGTCGCCCCTAGCGGGAGCTGGGTACGAGCAGTACTTC. It yields the protein CASSESPLAGAGYEQYF. The J gene is TRBJ2-7, the V gene TRBV10-1; 10 bases align to TRBD2. Germline V gene sequence: CDR1 WNHNN, CDR2 SYGVQD (reference sequence). The V segment lost 0 bases and the J segment 4 bases; nucleotides outside the gene matches: 9. The CDR3 has 17 amino acids.